These 25 T cell receptor beta chains share one sample of origin, sequenced in a study of CD8 T cells in Susac syndrome. With random hexamers, 0.5 to 1 ug RNA was reverse transcribed. TCRdb reanalysed the immunoSEQ multiplex PCR reads using MiXCR and keeps one entry per CDR3 protein. The sample holds 160,000 or so distinct CDR3 sequences; 85% to 95% are singletons and the top ten take roughly 0.21%. Sequenced sample: CD8+ T cells from PBMCs. Receptors were obtained from a human donor with multiple sclerosis.

This clonotype was counted only a few times. Here the CDR3 reads CASSVGGSYEQYF. The CDR3 DNA reads as TGTGCCAGCAGTGTGGGAGGCTCCTACGAGCAGTACTTC. V is TRBV27 and J is TRBJ2-7; weak D call: TRBD2 (6 bases). Between the trimmed V and J ends, which lost 5 bases and 0 bases, there was a span of 8 bases. Per the germline V gene, CDR1 is MNHEY and CDR2 is SMNVEV (reference sequence). The CDR3 contains 13 residues.

The chain carries TRBV27 and TRBJ2-1, with D possibly called TRBD1 or TRBD2 (5 bases each). Germline CDR1 reads MNHEY; CDR2 reads SMNVEV (reference sequence). Trimming pared 0 bases from V and 4 bases from J, leaving 10 bases between. The CDR3 extends over 15 amino acids. CDR3 DNA sequence: TGTGCCAGCAGTTTATCACGGGGACGATACAATGAGCAGTTCTTC. The encoded protein is CASSLSRGRYNEQFF.

This chain joins TRBV9 and TRBJ1-6, with 9 bases aligning to TRBD1. J was trimmed by 3 bases and V by 4 bases; bases with no gene match: 14. The germline gives CDR1 SGDLS, CDR2 YYNGEE. This CDR3 region has 19 residues. CDR3 sequence: CASSPGGETGQGYNSPLHF. The CDR3 coding sequence is TGTGCCAGCAGCCCCGGAGGTGAGACGGGACAGGGCTATAATTCACCCCTCCACTTT.

The rearrangement links TRBV27 to TRBJ2-7; D ambiguous. Trimming took off 3 bases at V and 5 bases at J, with 11 bases between the two ends. The germline V gene has CDR1 MNHEY and CDR2 SMNVEV (reference sequence). There are 13 residues in the CDR3. CDR3 sequence: CASSLGTRDEQYF. The CDR3, as DNA: TGTGCCAGCAGTTTGGGTACACGGGACGAGCAGTACTTC.

V gene TRBV29-1 combines with J gene TRBJ2-7, with D possibly being TRBD2 (7 bases). CDR1 is SQVTM and CDR2 is ANQGSEA in the germline V gene. This CDR3 is built from 14 residues. The V end lost 4 bases, the J end lost 4 bases, and 17 bases lay between the germline ends. The CDR3 nucleotides read TGCAGCGTTGGTGGGACAAAGGGGGGGTACGAGCAGTACTTC. Encoded protein: CSVGGTKGGYEQYF.

Concerning this clonotype: One end of the junction fails to match germline, which may point to a read error. The J gene is TRBJ1-3, the V gene TRBV13; D unresolved. This CDR3 contains 15 residues. Germline-derived CDR1 and CDR2 are PRHDT and FYEKMQ (reference sequence). The CDR3 spells CASILQRDSGNTIYF. CDR3 bases: TGTGCCAGCATCTTACAGCGGGATTCTGGAAACACCATATATTTT.

This chain joins TRBV20-1 and TRBJ2-3; 14 positions match TRBD2. V lost 6 bases, J lost 2 bases, and 1 base stayed unmatched. The CDR3 has 14 residues. CDR1 is DFQATT, CDR2 SNEGSKA, per germline (reference sequence). The CDR3, as DNA: TGCAGTGCGACTAGCGGGGGGGCCACAGATACGCAGTATTTT. It translates to CSATSGGATDTQYF.

The chain is built from TRBV30 and TRBJ1-5; 7 bases line up with TRBD1. The V segment lost 0 bases and the J segment 7 bases; nucleotides outside the gene matches: 9. The CDR3 is 15 residues long. From germline, CDR1 is GTSNPN and CDR2 SVGIG (reference sequence). The CDR3 sequence is CAWSVGGRGRQPQHF. CDR3 in DNA: TGTGCCTGGAGTGTAGGGGGCAGGGGACGGCAGCCCCAGCATTTT.

The chain has TRBV27 and TRBJ2-7, with 10 nucleotides matching TRBD1. Per germline, CDR1 MNHEY and CDR2 SMNVEV (reference sequence). Unmatched junction bases numbered 10, after V lost 6 bases and J lost 2 bases. The CDR3 consists of 16 residues. The CDR3 DNA follows: TGTGCCAGCAGCCCAGGGCCGGGACAGGGGCCCTACGAGCAGTACTTC. As protein: CASSPGPGQGPYEQYF.

This clonotype was counted a single time. The chain employs TRBV3-1 and TRBJ2-7, with 7 bases matching TRBD1. This CDR3 is built from 15 residues. V was pared by 1 base and J by 1 base, with 4 bases of the junction left unmatched. CDR1 and CDR2 (germline): LGHDT, YNNKEL (reference sequence). The CDR3 loop is CASSQVGQASYEQYF. The CDR3, as DNA: TGTGCCAGCAGCCAAGTCGGACAGGCGTCCTACGAGCAGTACTTC.

The chain employs TRBV30 and TRBJ2-3; the D call may be TRBD1 or TRBD2 (5 bases each). The V gene's germline CDR1 is GTSNPN and CDR2 SVGIG (reference sequence). The V gene lost 8 bases and the J gene lost 4 bases, with 19 bases spanning the gap. The CDR3 sequence is 14 residues long. The CDR3 coding sequence is TGTGCCGGCCTGGGCCGTCGAGGGGCAGATACGCAGTATTTT. Amino acids: CAGLGRRGADTQYF.

The chain has TRBV3-1 and TRBJ2-5, with TRBD1 matching 7 bases. CDR3 size: 15 residues. Germline CDR1 is LGHDT and CDR2 is YNNKEL (reference sequence). Germline trimming cut 5 bases from V and 1 base from J; bases unmatched to any gene: 7. This CDR3 reads CASSWDRSTQETQYF. DNA for the CDR3: TGTGCCAGCAGCTGGGACAGATCCACCCAAGAGACCCAGTACTTC.

This clonotype came up once. V usage is TRBV28 and J usage is TRBJ1-6, with D perhaps matching TRBD1 (5 bases). CDR1 is MDHEN and CDR2 is SYDVKM in the germline V gene. The V end lost 5 bases, the J end lost 6 bases, and 14 bases lay between the germline ends. The CDR3 loop spans 15 amino acids. CDR3 amino acids: CASSPTAGINSPLHF. The DNA of the CDR3 is TGTGCCAGCAGTCCCACCGCAGGGATTAATTCACCCCTCCACTTT.

This rearrangement joins TRBV5-6 to TRBJ1-1; D perhaps matches TRBD1 (5 bases). Germline-derived CDR1 and CDR2 are SGHDT and YYEEEE. There are 13 residues in the CDR3. Trimming left V 1 base short and J 5 bases short, with 9 bases between. The CDR3 is CASSLLGVTEAFF. As DNA, the CDR3 is TGTGCCAGCAGCTTGCTAGGGGTTACTGAAGCTTTCTTT.

V gene TRBV27 combines with J gene TRBJ1-1; D might be TRBD1 (6 bases). Trimming took 0 bases from V and 10 from J, leaving 15 bases between them. Germline loops: CDR1 MNHEY, CDR2 SMNVEV (reference sequence). The CDR3 runs to 14 residues. CDR3 nucleotide sequence: TGTGCCAGCAGTTTATCAGGGGAGGGGACAACAGCTTTCTTT. Protein sequence: CASSLSGEGTTAFF.

The chain carries TRBV30 and TRBJ2-7; D not resolved. The germline CDR1 and CDR2 sequences are GTSNPN and SVGIG (reference sequence). The CDR3 is made up of 13 amino acids. V lost 2 bases and J lost 7, with 15 bases in between. CDR3 residues: CAWSPTSPREQYF. The CDR3 DNA sequence: TGTGCCTGGAGTCCAACATCTCCTAGGGAGCAGTACTTC.

This chain links TRBV7-6 with TRBJ2-7; the match to TRBD2 covers 10 bases. V shed 2 bases and J 5 bases; nucleotides not matched to a gene: 9. From germline, CDR1 is SGHVS and CDR2 FNYEAQ. The CDR3 consists of 16 residues. CDR3: CASSLQRGGDLDEQYF. For the CDR3, the DNA is TGTGCCAGCAGCTTACAGCGGGGGGGCGATTTGGACGAGCAGTACTTC.

V is TRBV5-1 and J is TRBJ1-1, with D tentatively TRBD1 (6 bases). This CDR3 has 14 amino acids. Trimming pared 4 bases from V and 6 bases from J, leaving 16 bases between. Per germline, CDR1 SGHRS and CDR2 YFSETQ. The DNA of the CDR3 is TGCGCCAGCAGCCCGGACAGAAGATTTGCTGAAGCTTTCTTT. This gives the protein CASSPDRRFAEAFF.

Concerning this clonotype itself: One junction end does not reproduce the germline sequence, and a read error may be involved. The chain is built from TRBV20-1 and TRBJ2-1; 8 nucleotides agree with TRBD1. The CDR3 is made up of 15 amino acids. Germline CDR1 reads DFQATT; CDR2 reads SNEGSKA (reference sequence). The chain's CDR3 is CSASMAGGSLNEQLF. Here the CDR3 DNA reads TGCAGTGCTAGTATGGCAGGGGGCTCTTTAAATGAGCAGCTCTTC.

The V gene is TRBV7-9, the J gene TRBJ2-3; D unclear. CDR1 SEHNR and CDR2 FQNEAQ come from the germline V gene (reference sequence). V lost 5 bases and J 6 bases, leaving 9 bases between the germline ends. This CDR3 contains 12 residues. CDR3 sequence reads: CASSPPPDTQYF. CDR3 coding DNA: TGTGCCAGCAGCCCCCCGCCGGATACGCAGTATTTT.

This chain uses TRBV27 with TRBJ2-7; no clear D. Trimming left V 2 bases short and J 3 bases short, with 8 bases between. Per germline, CDR1 MNHEY and CDR2 SMNVEV (reference sequence). CDR3 length equals 13 residues. The CDR3 coding sequence is TGTGCCAGCAGTTTACTTGGCATCTACGAGCAGTACTTC. Translated: CASSLLGIYEQYF.

This sequence joins TRBV27 and TRBJ1-5; D gene unclear. CDR3 size: 12 residues. Per the germline V gene, CDR1 is MNHEY and CDR2 is SMNVEV (reference sequence). Trimming removed 5 bases at V and 6 bases at J, with 8 bases between. CDR3 DNA: TGTGCCAGCAGTCGCCCGAGTCAGCCCCAGCATTTT. Protein sequence: CASSRPSQPQHF.

V usage is TRBV20-1 and J usage is TRBJ1-2; D perhaps matches TRBD1 (6 bases). The germline V and J ends were trimmed by 7 bases and 6 bases, with 21 bases remaining between them. There are 14 residues in the CDR3. CDR1 is DFQATT and CDR2 is SNEGSKA in the germline V gene (reference sequence). CDR3: CSGKGGGRPDGYTF. CDR3 DNA sequence: TGCAGTGGGAAGGGCGGGGGGCGCCCCGATGGCTACACCTTC.

The rearrangement joins TRBV7-9 to TRBJ2-7; 9 bases are a match to TRBD1. CDR1 SEHNR and CDR2 FQNEAQ come from the germline V gene (reference sequence). J was trimmed by 2 bases and V by 0 bases; bases with no gene match: 2. The CDR3 spans 15 residues. The CDR3 loop reads CASSLARTGAYEQYF. CDR3 in DNA: TGTGCCAGCAGCTTAGCCAGGACAGGGGCCTACGAGCAGTACTTC. The full variable domain, its missing parts supplied by reference TRBV7-9 and TRBJ2-7, is DTGVSQNPRHKITKRGQNVTFRCDPISEHNRLYWYRQTLGQGPEFLTYFQNEAQLEKSRLLSDRFSAERPKGSFSTLEIQRTEQGDSAMYLCASSLARTGAYEQYFGPGTRLTVT.

This sequence joins TRBV2 and TRBJ2-1; 9 nucleotides agree with TRBD2. The CDR3 sequence is 14 residues long. V lost 7 bases to trimming and J lost 7 bases; unmatched junction nucleotides: 8. CDR1 and CDR2 from the germline V gene are SNHLY and FYNNEI. CDR3 sequence (DNA): TGTGCCAGCAACGGCGGGGGGGCTCGGAATGAGCAGTTCTTC. The encoded protein is CASNGGGARNEQFF.